This TCR beta chain is drawn from a study of PD-L1 blockade in urothelial cancer. Germline V lookup: CDR1 SGHNT, CDR2 YYREEE (reference sequence). Trimming cost V 1 base and J 5 bases, with 10 bases left between them. The CDR3 extends over 14 amino acids. This clone was seen only once. Each PCR had synthetic TCR analog templates added to it as a spike-in. Profiling relied on immunoSEQ multiplex PCR, and the TCRdb table lists in-frame clones only, not all of them. The sample has tens of thousands of clones, around 80% seen once. The receptor comes from a man between 65 and 85 years old with urothelial cancer. Sequenced here: PBMCs, sampled around atezolizumab (anti-PD-L1) treatment. The rearrangement uses TRBV5-4 and TRBJ2-1; D is unresolved. The CDR3 loop reads CASSLRLLNNEQFF. For the CDR3, the DNA is TGTGCCAGCAGCTTGCGCCTACTTAACAATGAGCAGTTCTTC.